The present TCR beta chain was sequenced within a study of blood T cell repertoires in COVID-19. Study-level information: Collection of acute and convalescent COVID-19 samples took place in the United States, Italy and Spain. Sample material is recorded as cDNA or gDNA derived from T cells, B-cell-depleted T cells, or PBMCs.

Original processing methods: Reference gene primers were amplified, and this amplification served to estimate nucleated cell counts. Some clones are missing from TCRdb's copy, which holds only in-frame ones; the method was immunoSEQ multiplex PCR. D and trimming were read from the DNA, whereas the V and J calls and clone size are those reported in that table. The table includes about 110,000 clones, more than 75% detected once. This clonotype was obtained from a woman aged 45-65 years with acute or convalescent COVID-19. Sequencing input: peripheral blood.

The CDR3 coding sequence is TGTGCCAGTTCCATCCTCGGGAGAGCTAACTATGGCTACACCTTC. Translated: CASSILGRANYGYTF. The rearrangement uses TRBV19 and TRBJ1-2; D uncertain. CDR1 and CDR2 (germline): LNHDA, SQIVND (reference sequence). There are 15 residues in the CDR3. V lost 8 bases and J 0 bases, leaving 16 bases between the germline ends.